Below are 14 T cell receptor beta chains sequenced from a single sample in a study of T-cell reconstitution after alpha-beta-depleted transplantation in children. Preparation of the TCRbeta library was carried out with unique molecular identifiers. MiXCR, applied by TCRdb to the PCR reads, yields one record per CDR3 protein. The sample lists 450,000 to 700,000 distinct CDR3 sequences; over 20% were seen once. The sequences come from PBMCs, collected before TCRalphabeta/CD19-depleted stem cell transplant. The receptor source for this set is a boy less than two years old with Wiskott-Aldrich syndrome, due to receive a stem cell transplant.

The sample holds a few counts of this clonotype. This chain uses TRBV12-3 or TRBV12-4 with TRBJ2-1, with no clear D. V gave up 1 base and J gave up 8 bases, with 9 bases separating them. CDR3 length: 13 residues. Here the CDR3 reads CASSLGHIDEQFF. CDR3 nucleotides: TGTGCCAGCAGTTTAGGGCACATCGATGAGCAGTTCTTC.

The rearrangement uses TRBV28 and TRBJ2-5; TRBD1 might be the D (6 bases). CDR1 is MDHEN, CDR2 SYDVKM, per germline. The CDR3 spans 13 residues. V lost 4 bases and J lost 4, with 10 bases in between. The CDR3 sequence is CASSSGDRETQYF. Written as DNA, the CDR3 is TGTGCCAGCAGTTCAGGGGACCGAGAGACCCAGTACTTC.

The chain recombines TRBV11-1 with TRBJ2-6; 7 bases map to TRBD1. CDR3 length: 18 residues. From germline, CDR1 is SGHAT and CDR2 FQDESV (reference sequence). J lost 1 base, V lost 2 bases, and 8 bases had no gene match. The CDR3 reads CASSLRQGLVSGANVLTF. CDR3 nucleotides: TGTGCCAGCAGCTTACGACAGGGTCTCGTGTCTGGGGCCAACGTCCTGACTTTC.

The chain combines TRBV29-1 with TRBJ2-7; no firm D call. V was cut by 5 bases and J by 4 bases, with 12 bases left in between. The germline CDR1 and CDR2 sequences are SQVTM and ANQGSEA. The CDR3 is made up of 12 amino acids. As DNA, the CDR3 is TGCAGCGTTCGCGAAGGAGTGTACGAGCAGTACTTC. Translated: CSVREGVYEQYF.

Concerning this clonotype: This could be a read error, since a much larger clone is one nucleotide away. The gene calls are TRBV20-1 and TRBJ2-5; no clear D. The CDR3 totals 11 residues. Looked up from germline, CDR1 is DFQATT and CDR2 is SNEGSKA (reference sequence). Trimming pared 3 bases from V and 0 bases from J, leaving 2 bases between. CDR3 amino acids: CSASHQETQYF. The CDR3 nucleotides read TGCAGTGCTAGCCACCAAGAGACCCAGTACTTC.

In this sample, this clonotype turned up a few times. The genes are TRBV20-1 and TRBJ2-7, with TRBD2 identical over 11 bases. The germline V gene encodes CDR1 DFQATT and CDR2 SNEGSKA (reference sequence). The V segment lost 6 bases and the J segment 3 bases; nucleotides outside the gene matches: 10. The CDR3 extends over 15 amino acids. The CDR3 region is CSATALAGGYYEQYF. In nucleotides, the CDR3 is TGCAGTGCGACCGCCCTAGCGGGAGGTTACTACGAGCAGTACTTC.

The chain joins TRBV5-1 to TRBJ1-4; TRBD1 might be the D (5 bases). The CDR3 extends over 14 amino acids. V was shortened by 1 base and J by 4 bases, with 8 bases between the two germline ends. Germline values: CDR1 SGHRS, CDR2 YFSETQ. The CDR3 nucleotides read TGCGCCAGCAGCTTGAAGGGGATTAATGAAAAACTGTTTTTT. Protein product: CASSLKGINEKLFF. Drawing the rest from reference TRBV5-1 and TRBJ1-4, the complete variable domain is KAGVTQTPRYLIKTRGQQVTLSCSPISGHRSVSWYQQTPGQGLQFLFEYFSETQRNKGNFPGRFSGRQFSNSRSEMNVSTLELGDSALYLCASSLKGINEKLFFGSGTQLSVL.

The chain is built from TRBV30 and TRBJ2-7; 7 bases agree with TRBD1. This CDR3 region has 13 residues. J gave up 1 base and V 1 base, and 1 base lay outside the gene matches. Germline CDR1 is GTSNPN and CDR2 is SVGIG (reference sequence). CDR3 protein: CAWSGGQSYEQYF. The CDR3 DNA sequence: TGTGCCTGGAGTGGGGGACAGTCCTACGAGCAGTACTTC.

There are a few counts of this clonotype. This chain links TRBV5-5 with TRBJ1-6; D not resolved. Germline lookup yields CDR1 SGHKS and CDR2 YYEKEE (reference sequence). The CDR3 runs 14 residues. The V and J ends lost 0 bases and 13 bases respectively, with 14 bases between them. The CDR3 coding sequence is TGTGCCAGCAGCTTGGACACCTTTGCTCAGCCCCTCCACTTT. Translating it yields CASSLDTFAQPLHF. The full variable domain, in which reference TRBV5-5 and TRBJ1-6 provide the parts outside the CDR3, is DAGVTQSPTHLIKTRGQQVTLRCSPISGHKSVSWYQQVLGQGPQFIFQYYEKEERGRGNFPDRFSARQFPNYSSELNVNALLLGDSALYLCASSLDTFAQPLHFGNGTRLTVT.

In its sample, this clonotype was seen a few times. V usage is TRBV5-1 and J usage is TRBJ1-2; D might be TRBD1 (5 bases). Between the trimmed V and J ends, which lost 4 bases and 7 bases, there was a span of 20 bases. Germline V gene sequence: CDR1 SGHRS, CDR2 YFSETQ. The CDR3 has 15 residues. The CDR3 sequence is CASSDSRPQTRGYTF. The CDR3 DNA reads as TGCGCCAGCAGCGACAGCCGGCCCCAAACCCGTGGCTACACCTTC.

The rearrangement links TRBV20-1 to TRBJ1-4; a weak D match, TRBD1 (5 bases). Germline lookup yields CDR1 DFQATT and CDR2 SNEGSKA (reference sequence). CDR3 length equals 15 residues. V was shortened by 0 bases and J by 4 bases, with 12 bases between the two germline ends. As DNA, the CDR3 is TGCAGTGCTAGAGATCCGGCAGACAGTAATGAAAAACTGTTTTTT. It encodes CSARDPADSNEKLFF.

The chain employs TRBV7-9 and TRBJ2-5, with D possibly being TRBD1 (6 bases). Germline V gene sequence: CDR1 SEHNR, CDR2 FQNEAQ (reference sequence). The V and J ends lost 4 bases and 2 bases respectively, with 8 bases between them. The CDR3 runs 13 residues. CDR3 protein: CASSYREQETQYF. CDR3 bases: TGTGCCAGCAGCTACAGGGAGCAAGAGACCCAGTACTTC.

This chain joins TRBV4-1 and TRBJ1-5; 9 bases fit TRBD1. Looked up from germline, CDR1 is MGHRA and CDR2 is YSYEKL. This CDR3 has 16 residues. J was trimmed by 6 bases and V by 0 bases; bases with no gene match: 6. The CDR3 nucleotides are TGCGCCAGCAGCCAAGACTACAGGGGGCCTTCTCAGCCCCAGCATTTT. Its protein product is CASSQDYRGPSQPQHF.

This clonotype was found a few times. J is TRBJ2-7 and V is TRBV12-3 or TRBV12-4, with 8 bases identical to TRBD1. Trimming took 5 bases from V and 6 from J; bases not matched to a gene: 6. CDR3 length: 13 amino acids. The CDR3 nucleotides read TGTGCCAGCAGTCCGACAGGGGTGGCCGAGCAGTACTTC. Translation: CASSPTGVAEQYF.